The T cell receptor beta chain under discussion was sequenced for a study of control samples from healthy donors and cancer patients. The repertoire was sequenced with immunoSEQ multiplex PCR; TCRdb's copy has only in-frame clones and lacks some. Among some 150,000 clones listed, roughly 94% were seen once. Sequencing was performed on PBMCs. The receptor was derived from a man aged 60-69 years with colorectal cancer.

The CDR3 coding sequence is TGTGCCAGCAGTCAGGGGGCTTACGAGCAGTACTTC. It yields the protein CASSQGAYEQYF. The chain recombines TRBV12-3 or TRBV12-4 with TRBJ2-7; 8 positions agree with TRBD1. The CDR3 extends over 12 amino acids. With 5 bases clipped from V and 4 bases from J, the junction kept 1 base outside the gene matches.